The 17 T cell receptor beta chains given below trace back to one sample, sequenced in a study of blood T cell repertoires in COVID-19. Some clones are missing from TCRdb's copy, which holds only in-frame ones; the method was immunoSEQ multiplex PCR. The sample consists of approximately 290,000 clones, around 89% of them appearing once. Sequencing was done on a sample of peripheral blood. These receptors all come from a man between 25 and 39 years old with acute or convalescent COVID-19.

The V and J genes are TRBV5-6 and TRBJ1-1, with D maybe TRBD1 (6 bases). The V end was cut by 0 bases, the J end by 0 bases, with 9 bases between. The CDR3 has 15 amino acids. CDR1 is SGHDT, CDR2 YYEEEE, per germline. The CDR3 DNA follows: TGTGCCAGCAGCTTGGCCAACAGGGTGAACACTGAAGCTTTCTTT. It specifies CASSLANRVNTEAFF. Full variable domain (missing parts from reference TRBV5-6 and TRBJ1-1): DAGVTQSPTHLIKTRGQQVTLRCSPKSGHDTVSWYQQALGQGPQFIFQYYEEEERQRGNFPDRFSGHQFPNYSSELNVNALLLGDSALYLCASSLANRVNTEAFFGQGTRLTVV.

The chain recombines TRBV7-3 with TRBJ2-7; 15 bases fit TRBD2. CDR3 size: 14 residues. CDR1 is SGHTA and CDR2 is FQGTGA in the germline V gene. Losses at the gene ends were 4 bases for V and 8 bases for J; bases not matched to a gene: 3. The CDR3 here is CASSSGLAGGQQYF. CDR3 nucleotides: TGTGCCAGCAGCTCCGGACTAGCGGGAGGGCAGCAGTACTTC.

The rearrangement uses TRBV10-2 and TRBJ1-2, with 10 bases identical to TRBD1. The CDR3 consists of 16 residues. V gave up 5 bases and J gave up 4 bases; unmatched junction bases: 10. From germline, CDR1 is WSHSY and CDR2 SAAADI. This chain's CDR3 is CASSPGQGGPRYGYTF. CDR3 nucleotide sequence: TGCGCCAGCAGTCCCGGACAGGGGGGACCTCGCTATGGCTACACCTTC.

This chain joins TRBV6-5 and TRBJ2-1; TRBD1 is a possible D gene (7 bases). CDR3 length: 15 residues. Germline V gene lookup returns CDR1 MNHEY and CDR2 SVGAGI. Trimming pared 5 bases from V and 8 bases from J, leaving 19 bases between. CDR3 sequence reads: CASSPAGTGQDEQFF. The CDR3 region has the DNA TGTGCCAGCAGTCCCGCGGGGACCGGACAGGATGAGCAGTTCTTC.

The rearrangement uses TRBV28 and TRBJ2-7, with 7 bases fitting TRBD1. CDR3 length equals 14 residues. The germline V gene has CDR1 MDHEN and CDR2 SYDVKM. Losses at the gene ends were 8 bases for V and 3 bases for J; bases not matched to a gene: 10. This chain's CDR3 is CASGPTGLIYEQYF. The CDR3 bases are TGTGCCAGCGGGCCGACAGGGTTAATCTACGAGCAGTACTTC. Based on the CDR3 plus reference TRBV28 and TRBJ2-7, the full variable domain is DVKVTQSSRYLVKRTGEKVFLECVQDMDHENMFWYRQDPGLGLRLIYFSYDVKMKEKGDIPEGYSVSREKKERFSLILESASTNQTSMYLCASGPTGLIYEQYFGPGTRLTVT.

The genes are TRBV18 and TRBJ1-6; D ambiguous. The length of the CDR3 is 16 residues. Germline assignment: CDR1 KGHSH and CDR2 LQKENI. Deletions cut 3 bases from V and 9 bases from J, with 18 bases between. The chain's CDR3 is CASSPETPGNSSPLHF. The CDR3 region has the DNA TGTGCCAGCTCACCGGAGACACCGGGAAATAGTTCACCCCTCCACTTT.

The chain links TRBV6-1 to TRBJ2-4; D might be TRBD2 (6 bases). V lost 3 bases to trimming and J lost 4 bases, with 16 bases between them. Germline assignment: CDR1 MNHNS and CDR2 SASEGT. This CDR3 region has 16 residues. The CDR3 coding sequence is TGTGCCAGCAGTGATGGGGCCCCGGGACTTAAAAACATTCAGTACTTC. Encoded protein: CASSDGAPGLKNIQYF.

J is TRBJ2-6 and V is TRBV2; no reliable D call. This CDR3 is 14 amino acids long. V shed 4 bases and J shed 3 bases, with 7 bases lying between them. Germline V gene lookup returns CDR1 SNHLY and CDR2 FYNNEI. In DNA, the CDR3 is TGTGCCAGCAGTGCAGGTTTTGGGGCCAACGTCCTGACTTTC. This translates into CASSAGFGANVLTF.

This chain uses TRBV5-1 with TRBJ2-1, with a tentative D call TRBD1 (5 bases). Trimming removed 5 bases at V and 0 bases at J, with 12 bases between. The CDR3 loop spans 15 amino acids. Germline loops: CDR1 SGHRS, CDR2 YFSETQ. The CDR3 here is CASRLTGDSYNEQFF. DNA of the CDR3: TGCGCCAGCAGACTTACAGGAGACTCCTACAATGAGCAGTTCTTC.

The chain carries TRBV7-3 and TRBJ2-1; 14 bases are a match to TRBD2. This CDR3 is 17 amino acids long. J was trimmed by 9 bases and V by 2 bases; bases with no gene match: 9. In germline, CDR1 is SGHTA, CDR2 FQGTGA. CDR3 loop: CASSLAPGLAGVSEQFF. CDR3 DNA sequence: TGTGCCAGCAGCTTAGCCCCGGGACTAGCGGGAGTCAGTGAGCAGTTCTTC. Full variable domain (remainder filled in from reference TRBV7-3 and TRBJ2-1): GAGVSQTPSNKVTEKGKYVELRCDPISGHTALYWYRQSLGQGPEFLIYFQGTGAADDSGLPNDRFFAVRPEGSVSTLKIQRTERGDSAVYLCASSLAPGLAGVSEQFFGPGTRLTVL.

The rearrangement uses TRBV2 and TRBJ1-4; D is possibly TRBD1 (6 bases). The CDR3 has 13 residues. V dropped 10 bases and J dropped 5 bases, with 14 bases sitting between them. Per germline, CDR1 SNHLY and CDR2 FYNNEI. CDR3 DNA: TGTGCCATTATAGGTCAGGGGAATGAAAAACTGTTTTTT. It yields the protein CAIIGQGNEKLFF.

The chain uses TRBV5-8 and TRBJ1-2; D possibly corresponds to TRBD1 (5 bases). Looked up from germline, CDR1 is SGHTS and CDR2 is YDEGEE. This CDR3 has 16 residues. V lost 2 bases, J lost 1 base, and 15 bases lay in between. CDR3 in amino acids: CASSFTTRTFNYGYTF. CDR3 DNA sequence: TGTGCCAGCAGCTTTACGACAAGGACATTTAACTATGGCTACACCTTC. The complete variable domain, with remaining parts taken from reference TRBV5-8 and TRBJ1-2, reads EAGVTQSPTHLIKTRGQQATLRCSPISGHTSVYWYQQALGLGLQFLLWYDEGEERNRGNFPPRFSGRQFPNYSSELNVNALELEDSALYLCASSFTTRTFNYGYTFGSGTRLTVV.

The gene calls are TRBV5-1 and TRBJ1-2, with D tentatively TRBD1 (5 bases). Trimming removed 0 bases at V and 2 bases at J, with 8 bases between. The CDR3 covers 14 residues. Germline CDR1 reads SGHRS; CDR2 reads YFSETQ. The CDR3 DNA follows: TGCGCCAGCAGCTTGGAAGCAGGGAACTATGGCTACACCTTC. Translating gives CASSLEAGNYGYTF.

The chain carries TRBV5-6 and TRBJ2-7, with D maybe TRBD1 (5 bases). The CDR3 has 15 amino acids. Trimming cost V 1 base and J 5 bases, with 16 bases left between them. CDR1 and CDR2 (germline): SGHDT, YYEEEE. The CDR3 sequence is CASSLLLAGRHEQYF. The DNA of the CDR3 is TGTGCCAGCAGCTTGCTATTGGCAGGGCGCCACGAGCAGTACTTC.

The V gene is TRBV5-1, the J gene TRBJ2-5, with a tentative D call TRBD2 (6 bases). The V end lost 3 bases, the J end lost 1 base, and 10 bases lay between the germline ends. The CDR3 is made up of 14 amino acids. Germline-derived CDR1 and CDR2 are SGHRS and YFSETQ. CDR3 in amino acids: CASSWGGSQETQYF. In DNA form, the CDR3 reads TGCGCCAGCAGCTGGGGAGGTAGCCAAGAGACCCAGTACTTC. The full variable domain, completed using reference TRBV5-1 and TRBJ2-5, is KAGVTQTPRYLIKTRGQQVTLSCSPISGHRSVSWYQQTPGQGLQFLFEYFSETQRNKGNFPGRFSGRQFSNSRSEMNVSTLELGDSALYLCASSWGGSQETQYFGPGTRLLVL.

The rearrangement uses TRBV11-2 and TRBJ2-7; D is possibly TRBD1 (6 bases). CDR1 SGHAT and CDR2 FQNNGV come from the germline V gene. The CDR3 length is 14 residues. Between the trimmed V and J ends, which lost 5 bases and 5 bases, there was a span of 16 bases. The CDR3, as DNA: TGTGCCAGCAGCCTTCAACAGGGACCAGACGAGCAGTACTTC. Translation gives CASSLQQGPDEQYF. Filled out from reference TRBV11-2 and TRBJ2-7, the complete variable domain reads EAGVAQSPRYKIIEKRQSVAFWCNPISGHATLYWYQQILGQGPKLLIQFQNNGVVDDSQLPKDRFSAERLKGVDSTLKIQPAKLEDSAVYLCASSLQQGPDEQYFGPGTRLTVT.

V usage is TRBV28 and J usage is TRBJ2-7; 9 bases match TRBD1. Germline-derived CDR1 and CDR2 are MDHEN and SYDVKM. The CDR3 runs 14 residues. J lost 3 bases, V lost 8 bases, and 8 bases had no gene match. The chain's CDR3 is CASVWGQGNYEQYF. CDR3 bases: TGTGCCAGCGTGTGGGGACAGGGAAACTACGAGCAGTACTTC.